The sample holds a few counts of the clone carrying this T cell receptor beta chain. What it recognizes is unknown. These data come from a study of T-cell reconstitution after alpha-beta-depleted transplantation in children. Points from the study as a whole: At the one-year point after transplant, T-cell counts and TCRbeta diversity were found to come mostly from T cells that had been newly produced. The origin of high day-60 TCRbeta diversity in some patients lay in surviving recipient T cells and thymic progenitors. Several hundred expanded graft clones reportedly gave rise to the alpha-beta T cells present about two months after transplant.

The TCRbeta library was prepared with unique molecular identifiers. TCRdb re-derived calls from the PCR reads in MiXCR, one entry per CDR3 protein. Among some 830,000 distinct CDR3 sequences listed, 16% were seen once. This TCR was recovered from a male patient between 5 and 17 years old who had a stem cell transplant for acute lymphoblastic leukemia, so the T cells may come from the graft donor. Sequences were derived from PBMCs, mostly from graft donor cells, sampled 360 days after TCRalphabeta/CD19-depleted stem cell transplant.

The CDR3 reads CATSRDGGYTF. The CDR3 DNA sequence: TGTGCCACCAGCAGAGATGGTGGCTACACCTTC. V is TRBV15 and J is TRBJ1-2; D remains ambiguous. Germline values: CDR1 LNHNV, CDR2 YYDKDF (reference sequence). The CDR3 loop spans 11 amino acids. The V gene lost 0 bases and the J gene lost 7 bases, with 3 bases spanning the gap.